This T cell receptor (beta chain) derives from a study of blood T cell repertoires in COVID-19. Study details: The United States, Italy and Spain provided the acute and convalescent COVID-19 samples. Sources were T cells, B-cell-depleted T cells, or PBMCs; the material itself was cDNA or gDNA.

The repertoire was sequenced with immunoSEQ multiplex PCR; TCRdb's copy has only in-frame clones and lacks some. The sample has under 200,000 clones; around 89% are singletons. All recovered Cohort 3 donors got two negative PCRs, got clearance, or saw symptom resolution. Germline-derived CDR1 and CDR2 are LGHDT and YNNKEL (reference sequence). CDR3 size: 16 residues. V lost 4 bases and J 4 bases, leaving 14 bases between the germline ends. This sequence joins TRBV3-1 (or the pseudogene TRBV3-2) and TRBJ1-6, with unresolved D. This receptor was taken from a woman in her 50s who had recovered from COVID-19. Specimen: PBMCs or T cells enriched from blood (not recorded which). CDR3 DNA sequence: TGTGCCAGCAGCCCCAAGGAACGAGGATATAATTCACCCCTCCACTTT. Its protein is CASSPKERGYNSPLHF.